This T cell receptor beta chain was observed in a study of CD8 T cells in Susac syndrome. Study details: The sequenced Susac syndrome patients included about six who had clinically active disease and 8 or 9 who were in remission.

RNA, at about 0.5 to 1 ug, was reverse transcribed with random hexamers. TCRdb passed the immunoSEQ multiplex PCR reads through MiXCR, listing each CDR3 protein once. Counted here are around 230,000 distinct CDR3 sequences, 90% to 96% occurring once; the ten biggest clones make up 0.1%. The CDR3 runs 12 residues. Germline trimming cut 3 bases from V and 9 bases from J; bases unmatched to any gene: 4. In germline, CDR1 is KGHSH, CDR2 LQKENI. This TCR derives from a human donor with Susac syndrome. The chain joins TRBV18 to TRBJ1-2, with TRBD1 matching 7 bases. The sample consisted of CD4+ T cells from PBMCs. In nucleotides, the CDR3 is TGTGCCAGCTCACCGGACAGGAATAGCTACACCTTC. Residues: CASSPDRNSYTF.